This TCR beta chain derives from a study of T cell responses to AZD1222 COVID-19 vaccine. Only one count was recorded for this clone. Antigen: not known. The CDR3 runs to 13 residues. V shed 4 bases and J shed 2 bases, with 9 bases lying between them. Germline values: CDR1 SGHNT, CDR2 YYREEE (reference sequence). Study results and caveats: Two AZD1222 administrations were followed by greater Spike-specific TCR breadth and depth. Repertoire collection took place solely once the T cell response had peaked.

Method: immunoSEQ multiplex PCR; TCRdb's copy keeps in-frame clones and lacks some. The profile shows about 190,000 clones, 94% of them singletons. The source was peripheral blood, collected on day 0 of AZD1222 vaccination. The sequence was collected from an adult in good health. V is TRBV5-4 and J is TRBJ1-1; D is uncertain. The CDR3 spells CASSRSTNTEAFF. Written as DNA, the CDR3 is TGTGCCAGCAGCCGGTCCACAAACACTGAAGCTTTCTTT.